This T cell receptor beta chain derives from a study of monozygotic twins with cystic fibrosis. Study conclusions and caveats: Co-twins had the most similar V usage for 13 of 16 pairs, J for 8.

Clones were sequenced by immunoSEQ multiplex PCR, and TCRdb holds only the in-frame ones, with some missing. The sample lists 14,000 to 15,000 clones, approximately 81% occurring once. Comment on this clone: The antigen is undetermined.

Input material: blood. The clonotype comes from a boy aged 10-17 years with cystic fibrosis.

Here the CDR3 reads CASSPWTGNLPNTDTQYF. The CDR3 coding sequence is TGTGCCAGCAGCCCATGGACAGGCAACCTTCCCAACACAGATACGCAGTATTTT. This chain uses TRBV7-2 with TRBJ2-3; 7 nucleotides match TRBD1. The ends lost 5 bases at V and 2 bases at J; junction bases unmatched: 16. Per germline, CDR1 SGHTA and CDR2 FQGNSA. The CDR3 loop spans 18 amino acids. Looking up the rest from reference TRBV7-2 and TRBJ2-3 gives the full variable domain: GAGVSQSPSNKVTEKGKDVELRCDPISGHTALYWYRQSLGQGLEFLIYFQGNSAPDKSGLPSDRFSAERTGGSVSTLTIQRTQQEDSAVYLCASSPWTGNLPNTDTQYFGPGTRLTVL.